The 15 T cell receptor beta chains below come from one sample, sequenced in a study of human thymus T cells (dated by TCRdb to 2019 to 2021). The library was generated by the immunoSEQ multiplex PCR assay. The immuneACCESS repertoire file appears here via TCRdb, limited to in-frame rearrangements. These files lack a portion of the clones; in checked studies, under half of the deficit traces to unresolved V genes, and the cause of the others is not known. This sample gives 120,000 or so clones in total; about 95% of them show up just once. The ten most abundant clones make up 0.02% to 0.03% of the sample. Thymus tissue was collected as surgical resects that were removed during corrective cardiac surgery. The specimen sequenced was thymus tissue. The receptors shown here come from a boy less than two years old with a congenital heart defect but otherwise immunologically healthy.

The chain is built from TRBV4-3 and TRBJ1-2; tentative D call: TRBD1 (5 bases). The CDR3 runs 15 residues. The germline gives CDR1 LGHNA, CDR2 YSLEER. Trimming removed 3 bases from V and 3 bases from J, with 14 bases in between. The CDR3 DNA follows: TGCGCCAGCAGCCAGGGGGGGAGCGATGACTATGGCTACACCTTC. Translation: CASSQGGSDDYGYTF.

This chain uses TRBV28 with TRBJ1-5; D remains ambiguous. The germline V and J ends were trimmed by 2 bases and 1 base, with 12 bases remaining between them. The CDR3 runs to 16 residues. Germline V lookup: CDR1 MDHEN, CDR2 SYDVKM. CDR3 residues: CASSLRDHRSNQPQHF. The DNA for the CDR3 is TGTGCCAGCAGTTTACGTGACCATAGGAGCAATCAGCCCCAGCATTTT.

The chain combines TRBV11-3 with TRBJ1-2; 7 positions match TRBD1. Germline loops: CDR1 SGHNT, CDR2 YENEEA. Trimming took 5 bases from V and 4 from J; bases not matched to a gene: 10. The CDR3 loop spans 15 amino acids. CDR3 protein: CASSPGQERCYGYTF. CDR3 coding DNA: TGTGCCAGCAGCCCCGGACAGGAAAGGTGCTATGGCTACACCTTC.

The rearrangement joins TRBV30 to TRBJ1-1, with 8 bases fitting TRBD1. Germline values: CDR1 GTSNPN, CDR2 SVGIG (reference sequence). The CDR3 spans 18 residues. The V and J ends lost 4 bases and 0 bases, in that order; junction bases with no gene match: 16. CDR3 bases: TGTGCCTGGATCCACCTAAGACAGGGGTGGGCCATGAACACTGAAGCTTTCTTT. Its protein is CAWIHLRQGWAMNTEAFF.

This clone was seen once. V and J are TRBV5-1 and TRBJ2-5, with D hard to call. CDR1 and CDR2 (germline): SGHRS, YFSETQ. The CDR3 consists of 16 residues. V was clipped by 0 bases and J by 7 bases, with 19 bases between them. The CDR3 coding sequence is TGCGCCAGCAGCTTGGTTGGGATCGATGGGCGTGGGACCCAGTACTTC. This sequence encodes CASSLVGIDGRGTQYF.

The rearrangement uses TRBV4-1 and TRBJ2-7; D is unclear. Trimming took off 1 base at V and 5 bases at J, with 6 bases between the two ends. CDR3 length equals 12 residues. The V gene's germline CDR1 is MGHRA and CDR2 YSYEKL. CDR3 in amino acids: CASSQADNEQYF. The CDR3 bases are TGCGCCAGCAGCCAAGCCGACAACGAGCAGTACTTC.

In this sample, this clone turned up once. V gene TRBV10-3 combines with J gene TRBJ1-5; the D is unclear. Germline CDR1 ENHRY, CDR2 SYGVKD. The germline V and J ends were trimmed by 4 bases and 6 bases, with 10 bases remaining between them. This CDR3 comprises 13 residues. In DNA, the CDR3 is TGTGCCATCAGTGCGATAGGGCTTCAGCCCCAGCATTTT. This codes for CAISAIGLQPQHF.

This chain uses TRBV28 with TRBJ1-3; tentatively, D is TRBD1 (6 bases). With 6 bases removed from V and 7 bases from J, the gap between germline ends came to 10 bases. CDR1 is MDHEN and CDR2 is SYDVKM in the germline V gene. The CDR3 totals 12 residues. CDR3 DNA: TGTGCCAGCAGGAGACAGGAGAACACCATATATTTT. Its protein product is CASRRQENTIYF.

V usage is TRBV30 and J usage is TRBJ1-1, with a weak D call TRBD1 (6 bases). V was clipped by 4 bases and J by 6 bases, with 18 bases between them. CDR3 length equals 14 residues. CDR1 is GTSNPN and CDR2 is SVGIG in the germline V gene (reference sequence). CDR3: CAWKGHKGGPEAFF. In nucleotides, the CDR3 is TGTGCCTGGAAGGGGCACAAAGGGGGACCTGAAGCTTTCTTT.

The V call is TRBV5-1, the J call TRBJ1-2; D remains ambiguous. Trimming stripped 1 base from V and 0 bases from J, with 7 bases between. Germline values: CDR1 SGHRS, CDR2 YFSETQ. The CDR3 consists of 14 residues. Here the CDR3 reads CASSLTRANYGYTF. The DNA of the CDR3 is TGCGCCAGCAGCTTGACGCGGGCTAACTATGGCTACACCTTC. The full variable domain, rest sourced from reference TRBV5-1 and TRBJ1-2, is KAGVTQTPRYLIKTRGQQVTLSCSPISGHRSVSWYQQTPGQGLQFLFEYFSETQRNKGNFPGRFSGRQFSNSRSEMNVSTLELGDSALYLCASSLTRANYGYTFGSGTRLTVV.

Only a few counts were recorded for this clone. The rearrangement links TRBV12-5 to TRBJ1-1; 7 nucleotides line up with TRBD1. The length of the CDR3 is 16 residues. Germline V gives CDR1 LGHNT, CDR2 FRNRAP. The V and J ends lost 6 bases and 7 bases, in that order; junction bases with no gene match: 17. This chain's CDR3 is CASGPQTIDRDIEAFF. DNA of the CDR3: TGTGCTAGTGGCCCTCAAACTATCGACAGGGACATTGAAGCTTTCTTT.

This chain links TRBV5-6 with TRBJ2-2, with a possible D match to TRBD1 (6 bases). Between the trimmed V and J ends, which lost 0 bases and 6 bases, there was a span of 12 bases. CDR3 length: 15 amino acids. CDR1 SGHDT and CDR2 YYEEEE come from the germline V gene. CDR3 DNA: TGTGCCAGCAGCTTGGCATACAGGGATCCCGGGGAGCTGTTTTTT. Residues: CASSLAYRDPGELFF.

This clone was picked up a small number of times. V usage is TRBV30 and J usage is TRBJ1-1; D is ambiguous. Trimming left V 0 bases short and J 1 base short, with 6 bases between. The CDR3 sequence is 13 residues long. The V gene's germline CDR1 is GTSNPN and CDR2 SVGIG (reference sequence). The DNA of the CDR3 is TGTGCCTGGAGTGTAGTGAGGAACACTGAAGCTTTCTTT. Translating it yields CAWSVVRNTEAFF.

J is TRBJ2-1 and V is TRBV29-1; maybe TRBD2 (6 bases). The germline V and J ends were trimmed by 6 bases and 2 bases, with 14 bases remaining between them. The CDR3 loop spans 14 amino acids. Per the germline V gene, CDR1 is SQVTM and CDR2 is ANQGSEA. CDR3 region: CSVAQTSPYNEQFF. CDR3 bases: TGCAGCGTAGCTCAAACTAGCCCCTACAATGAGCAGTTCTTC.

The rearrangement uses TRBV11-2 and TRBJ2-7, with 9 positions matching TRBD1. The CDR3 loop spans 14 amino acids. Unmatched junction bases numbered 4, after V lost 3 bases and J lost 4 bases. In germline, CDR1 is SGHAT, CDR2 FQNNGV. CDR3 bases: TGTGCCAGCAGCTTCGCGACAGGGGGGTACGAGCAGTACTTC. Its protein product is CASSFATGGYEQYF.